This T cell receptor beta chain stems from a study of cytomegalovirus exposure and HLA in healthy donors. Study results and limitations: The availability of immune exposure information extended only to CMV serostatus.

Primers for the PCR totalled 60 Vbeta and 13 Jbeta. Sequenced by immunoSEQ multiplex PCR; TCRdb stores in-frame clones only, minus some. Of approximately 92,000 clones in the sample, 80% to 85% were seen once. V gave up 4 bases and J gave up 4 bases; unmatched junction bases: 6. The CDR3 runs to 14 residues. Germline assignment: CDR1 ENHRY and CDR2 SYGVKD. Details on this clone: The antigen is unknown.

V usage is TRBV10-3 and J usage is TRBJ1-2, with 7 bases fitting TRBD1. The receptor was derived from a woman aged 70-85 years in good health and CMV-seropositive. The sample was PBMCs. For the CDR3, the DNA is TGTGCCATCAGTGGGGACAGCTCTCTCTATGGCTACACCTTC. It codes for CAISGDSSLYGYTF.